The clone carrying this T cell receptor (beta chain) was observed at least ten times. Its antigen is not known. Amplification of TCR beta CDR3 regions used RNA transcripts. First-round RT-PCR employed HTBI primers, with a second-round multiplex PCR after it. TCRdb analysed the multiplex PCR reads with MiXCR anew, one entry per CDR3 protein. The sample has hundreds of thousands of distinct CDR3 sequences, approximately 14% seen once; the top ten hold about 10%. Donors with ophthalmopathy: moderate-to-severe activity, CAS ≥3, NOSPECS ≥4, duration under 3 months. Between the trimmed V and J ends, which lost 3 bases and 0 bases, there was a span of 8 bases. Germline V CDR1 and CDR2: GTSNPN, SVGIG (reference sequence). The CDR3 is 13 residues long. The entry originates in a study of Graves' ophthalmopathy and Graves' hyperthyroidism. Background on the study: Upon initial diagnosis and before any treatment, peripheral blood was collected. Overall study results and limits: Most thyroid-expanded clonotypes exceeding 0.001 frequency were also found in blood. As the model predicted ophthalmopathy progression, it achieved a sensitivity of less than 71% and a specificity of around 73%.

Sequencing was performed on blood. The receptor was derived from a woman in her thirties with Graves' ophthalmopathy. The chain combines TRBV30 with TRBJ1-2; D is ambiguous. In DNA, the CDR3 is TGTGCCTGGAGAGGGTCCCCTAACTATGGCTACACCTTC. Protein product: CAWRGSPNYGYTF.